This T cell receptor (beta chain) was sequenced during a study of control samples from healthy donors and cancer patients. Libraries were prepared by immunoSEQ multiplex PCR; TCRdb keeps only in-frame clonotypes and omits some of them. The sample comprises around 86,000 clones, over 85% of which are singletons, and 1.5% to 2% rests with the top ten. This clone was seen more than once but under ten times. The CDR3 spans 13 residues. V dropped 3 bases and J dropped 2 bases, with 7 bases sitting between them. Germline V gene sequence: CDR1 KGHSH, CDR2 LQKENI. Material: PBMCs. This clonotype was sampled from a woman aged 55-69 years with head and neck cancer. The gene calls are TRBV18 and TRBJ1-2, with D unclear. The CDR3 spells CASSPEENYGYTF. In nucleotides, the CDR3 is TGTGCCAGCTCACCTGAAGAAAACTATGGCTACACCTTC.